The 25 T cell receptor beta chains given below trace back to one sample, sequenced in a study of shared clonotypes between healthy human individuals. Assay: immunoSEQ multiplex PCR; the TCRdb copy retains only in-frame clones and omits some. The sample yields 950,000 to 1,100,000 clones, 75% to 85% seen once. Sequencing used memory CD4+ T cells from PBMCs. Subset of the sample: CD45RA-negative fraction. The source of these receptors is a young man in good health. Some clones in this sample may be carry-over from other donors' samples.

The J gene is TRBJ1-5, the V gene TRBV27; unclear D gene. The CDR3 runs 16 residues. Germline values: CDR1 MNHEY, CDR2 SMNVEV (reference sequence). The V gene lost 5 bases and the J gene lost 2 bases, with 16 bases spanning the gap. DNA for the CDR3: TGTGCCAGCAGTAATAACGGAATGGTGGGCAATCAGCCCCAGCATTTT. Translating gives CASSNNGMVGNQPQHF.

A remark on this clone: Other nucleotide sequences from this sample produce the same CDR3. This rearrangement joins TRBV18 to TRBJ2-4, with no clear D. The CDR3 runs 14 residues. V lost 1 base, J lost 0 bases, and 4 bases lay in between. CDR1 is KGHSH, CDR2 LQKENI, per germline. DNA for the CDR3: TGTGCCAGCTCACCACAGTTAGCCAAAAACATTCAGTACTTC. Translated, it gives CASSPQLAKNIQYF.

This clone has more than one count but fewer than ten. The chain has TRBV11-2 and TRBJ1-1; maybe TRBD1 (6 bases). The CDR3 extends over 13 amino acids. V lost 5 bases to trimming and J lost 6 bases, with 13 bases between them. Germline loops: CDR1 SGHAT, CDR2 FQNNGV. The chain's CDR3 is CASSTNRVPEAFF. For the CDR3, the DNA is TGTGCCAGCAGCACGAACAGGGTCCCTGAAGCTTTCTTT.

This clone was observed a single time. V is TRBV5-1 and J is TRBJ2-2; no clear D gene. Trimming shortened V by 2 bases and J by 2 bases, and 7 bases separated the two germline ends. The CDR3 is 14 residues long. Germline values: CDR1 SGHRS, CDR2 YFSETQ. CDR3: CASSFKGNTGELFF. CDR3 nucleotide sequence: TGCGCCAGCAGCTTTAAGGGAAACACCGGGGAGCTGTTTTTT. Together with reference TRBV5-1 and TRBJ2-2, the CDR3 gives the full variable domain: KAGVTQTPRYLIKTRGQQVTLSCSPISGHRSVSWYQQTPGQGLQFLFEYFSETQRNKGNFPGRFSGRQFSNSRSEMNVSTLELGDSALYLCASSFKGNTGELFFGEGSRLTVL.

This clone has more than one count but fewer than ten. V usage is TRBV2 and J usage is TRBJ2-1, with 8 bases matching TRBD2. This CDR3 has 15 amino acids. Trimming cost V 4 bases and J 6 bases; bases outside gene matches: 8. Germline V gene data show CDR1 as SNHLY and CDR2 as FYNNEI. CDR3 sequence reads: CASSAQAGASNEQFF. The CDR3 nucleotides read TGTGCCAGCAGTGCCCAAGCGGGAGCTTCCAATGAGCAGTTCTTC.

The rearrangement links TRBV27 to TRBJ1-2; D possibly corresponds to TRBD1 (5 bases). The length of the CDR3 is 16 residues. Germline CDR1 MNHEY, CDR2 SMNVEV (reference sequence). Trimming removed 0 bases at V and 3 bases at J, with 14 bases between. CDR3 region: CASSLSGDGFYYGYTF. CDR3 DNA: TGTGCCAGCAGTTTATCAGGGGACGGCTTCTACTATGGCTACACCTTC.

The V call is TRBV19, the J call TRBJ2-3, with D possibly matching TRBD1 (6 bases). The CDR3 has 16 residues. Germline V gives CDR1 LNHDA, CDR2 SQIVND (reference sequence). Trimming left V 5 bases short and J 8 bases short, with 23 bases between. CDR3 sequence: CASSLRFTDRLGTQYF. CDR3 coding DNA: TGTGCCAGTAGTCTTCGTTTCACCGACAGGCTAGGTACGCAGTATTTT.

The chain uses TRBV5-4 and TRBJ1-2; TRBD1 is a possible D gene (5 bases). The V end was cut by 0 bases, the J end by 4 bases, with 10 bases between. This CDR3 region has 14 residues. Germline V gene data show CDR1 as SGHNT and CDR2 as YYREEE (reference sequence). CDR3 sequence: CASSLADRLYGYTF. CDR3 nucleotide sequence: TGTGCCAGCAGCTTGGCTGACAGACTCTATGGCTACACCTTC.

The chain has TRBV5-4 and TRBJ2-3; 13 bases are shared with TRBD2. Per germline, CDR1 SGHNT and CDR2 YYREEE (reference sequence). V was pared by 3 bases and J by 2 bases, with 3 bases of the junction left unmatched. CDR3 length: 16 residues. In DNA form, the CDR3 reads TGTGCCAGCAGCTCGGGACTAGCGGGGATCACAGATACGCAGTATTTT. Protein product: CASSSGLAGITDTQYF.

This sequence joins TRBV2 and TRBJ1-5; 8 nucleotides line up with TRBD1. This CDR3 has 13 amino acids. Looked up from germline, CDR1 is SNHLY and CDR2 is FYNNEI. V dropped 6 bases and J dropped 5; count of bases not matched to a gene: 3. In DNA, the CDR3 is TGTGCCAGCAGCAGACAGGGGTATCAGCCCCAGCATTTT. As protein: CASSRQGYQPQHF.

The chain combines TRBV18 with TRBJ2-7; 8 positions agree with TRBD1. The J segment lost 5 bases and the V segment lost 3 bases, leaving 3 bases of the junction unmatched. The CDR3 is made up of 13 amino acids. CDR1 and CDR2 from the germline V gene are KGHSH and LQKENI. The CDR3 spells CASSPRDRHEQYF. CDR3 nucleotide sequence: TGTGCCAGCTCACCCCGGGACAGGCACGAGCAGTACTTC.

V is TRBV5-6 and J is TRBJ1-2; D uncertain. Trimming removed 0 bases from V and 5 bases from J, with 14 bases in between. Germline assignment: CDR1 SGHDT and CDR2 YYEEEE. This CDR3 spans 15 amino acids. In DNA form, the CDR3 reads TGTGCCAGCAGCTTGGTGAGACGGGAGGAGTATGGCTACACCTTC. This encodes CASSLVRREEYGYTF.

This clone came up many times. V usage is TRBV25-1 and J usage is TRBJ1-2; 9 bases agree with TRBD1. Germline trimming cut 5 bases from V and 8 bases from J; bases unmatched to any gene: 9. This CDR3 region has 14 residues. The V gene's germline CDR1 is MGHDK and CDR2 SYGVNS. The CDR3 region has the DNA TGTGCCAGCAGTCCACACACAGGGGGCGCAGGCTACACCTTC. It codes for CASSPHTGGAGYTF.

With regard to this clone: Just one base apart from a much larger clone, this may be a read error. The chain joins TRBV6-5 to TRBJ2-5; 9 positions agree with TRBD1. This CDR3 spans 15 amino acids. The germline V gene encodes CDR1 MNHEY and CDR2 SVGAGI. The CDR3 coding sequence is TGTGCCGGCAGTTATAGGGACAGGGTCCAAGAGACCCAGTACTTC. It translates to CAGSYRDRVQETQYF.

CDR3 sequence reads: CASSLEGSNTEAFF. The CDR3 region has the DNA TGTGCCAGCAGTTTGGAGGGTTCGAACACTGAAGCTTTCTTT. The V gene is TRBV28, the J gene TRBJ1-1; the D is unclear. Trimming took off 3 bases at V and 1 base at J, with 9 bases between the two ends. There are 14 residues in the CDR3. The germline V gene encodes CDR1 MDHEN and CDR2 SYDVKM.

About this clone itself: Since a much larger clone is just one base distant, this may be a read error. The chain combines TRBV28 with TRBJ2-3; D remains unclear. The J call could be wrong; TRBJ1-5 is a better fit for the DNA end. Germline CDR1 and CDR2: MDHEN and SYDVKM. The CDR3 is 13 amino acids. CDR3 DNA sequence: TGTGCCAGCAGTGTCCTCGACGGAGATACGCAGCATTTT. It specifies CASSVLDGDTQHF.

This sequence joins TRBV21-1 and TRBJ2-7. TRBV21-1 is flagged as a pseudogene. CDR3 size: 14 residues. The CDR3 nucleotides read TGTGCCAGCAGCAGAGGGACGGAGCCCTACGAGCAGTACTTC. It specifies CASSRGTEPYEQYF.

V and J are TRBV30 and TRBJ2-7; tentative D call: TRBD1 (5 bases). Germline V gene sequence: CDR1 GTSNPN, CDR2 SVGIG (reference sequence). V gave up 2 bases and J gave up 3 bases, with 8 bases separating them. The CDR3 runs 12 residues. DNA for the CDR3: TGTGCCTGGAGTAACCAGGGCTACGAGCAGTACTTC. It yields the protein CAWSNQGYEQYF.

The rearrangement uses TRBV28 and TRBJ1-1; D possibly corresponds to TRBD1 (6 bases). This CDR3 contains 13 residues. CDR1 and CDR2 (germline): MDHEN, SYDVKM. V lost 2 bases and J lost 10, with 14 bases in between. The CDR3 DNA reads as TGTGCCAGCAGTTTACAGGGGTTGCTCGTAGCTTTCTTT. Protein: CASSLQGLLVAFF.

The chain links TRBV9 to TRBJ1-4; TRBD1 matches at 7 bases. In germline, CDR1 is SGDLS, CDR2 YYNGEE. The trim removed 4 bases at V and 2 bases at J, leaving 5 bases unmatched. The CDR3 is 15 amino acids. CDR3 sequence reads: CASSSGQYTNEKLFF. The CDR3 bases are TGTGCCAGCAGCTCGGGACAGTATACTAATGAAAAACTGTTTTTT. The whole variable domain, remainder taken from reference TRBV9 and TRBJ1-4, is DSGVTQTPKHLITATGQRVTLRCSPRSGDLSVYWYQQSLDQGLQFLIQYYNGEERAKGNILERFSAQQFPDLHSELNLSSLELGDSALYFCASSSGQYTNEKLFFGSGTQLSVL.

This clone has only one observation. The chain uses TRBV15 and TRBJ2-4; D is unresolved. Germline V gene lookup returns CDR1 LNHNV and CDR2 YYDKDF (reference sequence). The CDR3 consists of 15 residues. Trimming cost V 0 bases and J 0 bases, with 6 bases left between them. In nucleotides, the CDR3 is TGTGCCACCAGCAGAGATGCCCTAGCCAAAAACATTCAGTACTTC. It specifies CATSRDALAKNIQYF. Based on the CDR3 plus reference TRBV15 and TRBJ2-4, the full variable domain is DAMVIQNPRYQVTQFGKPVTLSCSQTLNHNVMYWYQQKSSQAPKLLFHYYDKDFNNEADTPDNFQSRRPNTSFCFLDIRSPGLGDTAMYLCATSRDALAKNIQYFGAGTRLSVL.

Comment on this clone: The conserved closing phenylalanine or tryptophan is absent in this CDR3, likely reflecting a read error. The chain is built from TRBV18 and TRBJ1-1; D possibly corresponds to TRBD1 (5 bases). The CDR3 totals 13 residues. Trimming took 8 bases from V and 0 from J, leaving 10 bases between them. Germline values: CDR1 KGHSH, CDR2 LQKENI. For the CDR3, the DNA is TGTGCCAGCCCGCCGGACATGAACACTGAAGCTTTCTCT. Translation: CASPPDMNTEAFS.

The genes are TRBV4-2 and TRBJ1-1, with a weak D call TRBD1 (5 bases). V was cut by 4 bases and J by 0 bases, with 18 bases left in between. Germline CDR1 LGHNA, CDR2 YNFKEQ. The length of the CDR3 is 17 residues. The CDR3: CASSPRLLRAVNTEAFF. The CDR3 DNA reads TGTGCCAGCAGCCCTAGACTCCTCAGGGCAGTGAACACTGAAGCTTTCTTT.

The rearrangement links TRBV27 to TRBJ2-5; D not certain. Germline CDR1 reads MNHEY; CDR2 reads SMNVEV (reference sequence). Trimming shortened V by 5 bases and J by 1 base, and 5 bases separated the two germline ends. This CDR3 is built from 12 residues. The chain's CDR3 is CASSHLQETQYF. In DNA form, the CDR3 reads TGTGCCAGCAGTCACCTCCAAGAGACCCAGTACTTC.

The chain joins TRBV5-1 to TRBJ1-5; tentative D call: TRBD1 (6 bases). Germline CDR1 reads SGHRS; CDR2 reads YFSETQ. V was shortened by 0 bases and J by 2 bases, with 9 bases between the two germline ends. The CDR3 is made up of 15 amino acids. This chain's CDR3 is CASSLAGVRNQPQHF. CDR3 sequence (DNA): TGCGCCAGCAGCTTGGCAGGGGTACGCAATCAGCCCCAGCATTTT.